This T cell receptor beta chain was captured by sequencing in a study of PD-1 blockade in mismatch repair-deficient tumors. V gave up 8 bases and J gave up 2 bases, with 13 bases separating them. The CDR3 loop spans 13 amino acids. Per germline, CDR1 MNHNS and CDR2 SASEGT. Some clones are missing from TCRdb's copy, which holds only in-frame ones; the method was immunoSEQ multiplex PCR. The sample carries about 68,000 clones, around 73% recorded once. The clonotype originates from an adult with mismatch repair-deficient cancer. The sequences come from peripheral blood, collected 2 weeks after starting pembrolizumab. This chain joins TRBV6-1 and TRBJ2-7; D unresolved. CDR3 in DNA: TGTGCCAGCCGTACCAGAAACACCTACGAGCAGTACTTC. Translated, it gives CASRTRNTYEQYF.